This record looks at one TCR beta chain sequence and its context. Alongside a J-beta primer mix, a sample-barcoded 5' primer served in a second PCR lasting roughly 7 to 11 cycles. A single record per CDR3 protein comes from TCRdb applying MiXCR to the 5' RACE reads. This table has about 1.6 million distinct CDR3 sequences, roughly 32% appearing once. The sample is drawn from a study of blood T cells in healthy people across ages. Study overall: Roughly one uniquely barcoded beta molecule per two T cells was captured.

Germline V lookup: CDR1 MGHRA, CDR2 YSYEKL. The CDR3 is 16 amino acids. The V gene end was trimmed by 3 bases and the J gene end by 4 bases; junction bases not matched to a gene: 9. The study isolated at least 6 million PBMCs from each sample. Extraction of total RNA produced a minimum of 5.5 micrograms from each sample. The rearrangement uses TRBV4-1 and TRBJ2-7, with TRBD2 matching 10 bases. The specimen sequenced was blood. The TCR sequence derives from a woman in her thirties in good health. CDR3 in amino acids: CASSHGGASGRYEQYF. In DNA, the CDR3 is TGCGCCAGCAGCCACGGCGGGGCTAGCGGGAGATACGAGCAGTACTTC.